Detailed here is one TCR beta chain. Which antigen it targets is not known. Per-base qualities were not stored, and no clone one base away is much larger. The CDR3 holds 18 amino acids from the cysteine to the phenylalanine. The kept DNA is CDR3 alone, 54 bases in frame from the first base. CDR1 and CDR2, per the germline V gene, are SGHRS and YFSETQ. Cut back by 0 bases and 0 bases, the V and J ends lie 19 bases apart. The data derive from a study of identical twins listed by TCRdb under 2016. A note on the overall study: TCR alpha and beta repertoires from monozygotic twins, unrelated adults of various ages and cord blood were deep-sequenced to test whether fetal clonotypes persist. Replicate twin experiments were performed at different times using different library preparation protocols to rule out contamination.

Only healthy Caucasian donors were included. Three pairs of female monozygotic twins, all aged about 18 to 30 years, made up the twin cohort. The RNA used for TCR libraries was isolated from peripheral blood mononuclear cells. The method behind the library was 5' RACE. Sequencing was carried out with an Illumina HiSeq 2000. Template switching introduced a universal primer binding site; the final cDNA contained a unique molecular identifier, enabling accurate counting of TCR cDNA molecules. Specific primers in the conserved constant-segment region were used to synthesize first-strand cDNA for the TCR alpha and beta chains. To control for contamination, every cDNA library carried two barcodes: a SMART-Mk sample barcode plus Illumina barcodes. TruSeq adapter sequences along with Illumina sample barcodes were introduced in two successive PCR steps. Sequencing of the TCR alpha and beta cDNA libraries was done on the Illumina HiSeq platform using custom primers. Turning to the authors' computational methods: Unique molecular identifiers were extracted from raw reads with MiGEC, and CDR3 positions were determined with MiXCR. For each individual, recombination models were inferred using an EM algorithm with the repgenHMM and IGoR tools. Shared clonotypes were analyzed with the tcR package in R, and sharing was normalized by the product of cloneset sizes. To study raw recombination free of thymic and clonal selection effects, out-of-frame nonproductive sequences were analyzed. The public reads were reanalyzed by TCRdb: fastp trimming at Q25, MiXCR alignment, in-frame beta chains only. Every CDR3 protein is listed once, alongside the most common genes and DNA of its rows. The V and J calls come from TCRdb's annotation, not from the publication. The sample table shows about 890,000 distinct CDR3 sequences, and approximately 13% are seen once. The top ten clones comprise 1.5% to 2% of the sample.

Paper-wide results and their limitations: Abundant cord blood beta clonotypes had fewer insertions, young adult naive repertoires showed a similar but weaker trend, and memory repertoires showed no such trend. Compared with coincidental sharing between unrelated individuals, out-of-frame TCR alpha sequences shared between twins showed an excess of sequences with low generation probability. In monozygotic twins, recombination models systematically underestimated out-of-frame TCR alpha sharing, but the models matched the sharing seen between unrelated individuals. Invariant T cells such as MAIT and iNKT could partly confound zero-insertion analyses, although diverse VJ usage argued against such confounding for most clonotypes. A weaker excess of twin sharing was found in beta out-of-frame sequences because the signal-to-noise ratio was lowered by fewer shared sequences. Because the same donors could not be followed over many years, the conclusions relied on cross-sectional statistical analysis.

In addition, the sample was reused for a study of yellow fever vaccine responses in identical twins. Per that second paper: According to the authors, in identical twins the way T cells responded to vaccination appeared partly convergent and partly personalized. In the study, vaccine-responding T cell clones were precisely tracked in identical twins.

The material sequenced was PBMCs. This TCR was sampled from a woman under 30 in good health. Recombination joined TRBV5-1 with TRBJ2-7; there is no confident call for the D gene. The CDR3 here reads CASSLGHSLLTASYEQYF. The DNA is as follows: TGCGCCAGCAGCTTGGGGCACTCCTTGCTAACGGCCTCCTACGAGCAGTACTTC.